Included here is one TCR beta chain sequence, with context. This specimen comes from a study of cytomegalovirus exposure and HLA in healthy donors. The PCR used 60 Vbeta and 13 Jbeta primers. The data were produced by immunoSEQ multiplex PCR, yet TCRdb's version contains in-frame clones alone and is incomplete. The sample yields some 220,000 clones, approximately 80% seen once. Sampled while nominally healthy, donors likely had unrecorded immune exposures. This receptor was identified in a woman in her forties in good health and CMV-seronegative. The sample comprised PBMCs.

CDR3 region: CASRETGQSTGELFF. The CDR3, as DNA: TGTGCCAGCAGAGAAACGGGACAAAGCACCGGGGAGCTGTTTTTT. The rearrangement links TRBV2 to TRBJ2-2, with D possibly being TRBD1 (6 bases). The CDR3 runs to 15 residues. Trimming stripped 6 bases from V and 4 bases from J, with 15 bases between. CDR1 is SNHLY and CDR2 is FYNNEI in the germline V gene.